These 21 T cell receptor beta chains came from one sample sequenced in a study of shared clonotypes between healthy human individuals. This table comes from immunoSEQ multiplex PCR, and its TCRdb copy is limited to in-frame clones, with some not included. Here the sample spans over a million clones, over 95% being singletons. Sequenced: naive CD4+ T cells sorted from blood. Documented subset: CD45RA+ positively selected. Receptor source: a man aged 30-40 years in good health.

The gene calls are TRBV5-5 and TRBJ2-5, with D unclear. V was cut by 2 bases and J by 2 bases, with 7 bases left in between. Germline CDR1 is SGHKS and CDR2 is YYEKEE (reference sequence). The CDR3 contains 13 residues. CDR3 amino acids: CASSFLPQETQYF. The CDR3 nucleotides read TGTGCCAGCAGCTTTCTGCCGCAAGAGACCCAGTACTTC. Combining the CDR3 with reference TRBV5-5 and TRBJ2-5 gives the whole variable domain DAGVTQSPTHLIKTRGQQVTLRCSPISGHKSVSWYQQVLGQGPQFIFQYYEKEERGRGNFPDRFSARQFPNYSSELNVNALLLGDSALYLCASSFLPQETQYFGPGTRLLVL.

Points on this clone: At the DNA level, this CDR3 is encoded by other sequences in the same sample as well. This sequence joins TRBV19 and TRBJ2-1, with a weak D call TRBD1 (5 bases). This CDR3 contains 12 residues. Germline assignment: CDR1 LNHDA and CDR2 SQIVND (reference sequence). V shed 4 bases and J shed 10 bases, with 11 bases lying between them. The CDR3 DNA reads TGTGCCAGTAGTACTACAGGTCGCGAGCAGTTCTTC. It is translated as CASSTTGREQFF.

Details on this clone: Germline and junction disagree at one end, which may indicate a read error. The rearrangement links TRBV19 to TRBJ2-1, with TRBD2 matching 10 bases. CDR1 is LNHDA, CDR2 SQIVND, per germline (reference sequence). This CDR3 spans 14 amino acids. The CDR3 protein is CASNIAGGYNEQFF. As DNA, the CDR3 is TGTGCCAGTAATATAGCGGGAGGCTACAATGAGCAGTTCTTC.

In DNA, the CDR3 is TGCGCCAGTACTAGCGGGAAATACGAGCAGTACTTC. Protein product: CASTSGKYEQYF. The rearrangement links TRBV10-2 to TRBJ2-7; TRBD2 matches 10 bases. Germline lookup yields CDR1 WSHSY and CDR2 SAAADI. The length of the CDR3 is 12 residues. The J segment lost 4 bases and the V segment lost 9 bases, leaving 3 bases of the junction unmatched.

The J gene is TRBJ2-2, the V gene TRBV2, with TRBD2 matching 11 bases. After removal of 8 bases from V and 4 bases from J, the junction contained 3 bases not matched to a gene. This CDR3 spans 14 amino acids. Germline V CDR1 and CDR2: SNHLY, FYNNEI. CDR3 nucleotides: TGTGCCAGCGGGACTAGCGGTATCACCGGGGAGCTGTTTTTT. It is translated as CASGTSGITGELFF.

The rearrangement uses TRBV29-1 and TRBJ2-2; no reliable D call. Trimming pared 5 bases from V and 1 base from J, leaving 11 bases between. Looked up from germline, CDR1 is SQVTM and CDR2 is ANQGSEA. CDR3 length: 14 residues. The chain's CDR3 is CSVKGLVNTGELFF. The CDR3 DNA reads as TGCAGCGTTAAAGGGTTGGTGAACACCGGGGAGCTGTTTTTT.

The chain recombines TRBV7-2 with TRBJ2-1; 8 bases agree with TRBD2. The germline gives CDR1 SGHTA, CDR2 FQGNSA. The CDR3 consists of 16 residues. V trimming: 5 bases; J trimming: 6 bases; junction bases outside the gene matches: 12. CDR3 sequence: CASSPQSGSVRNEQFF. CDR3 in DNA: TGTGCCAGCAGCCCGCAAAGCGGGAGTGTTCGCAATGAGCAGTTCTTC.

The V and J genes are TRBV14 and TRBJ2-3, with D tentatively TRBD2 (5 bases). Germline V gene lookup returns CDR1 SGHDN and CDR2 FVKESK. This CDR3 is built from 15 residues. V was clipped by 5 bases and J by 2 bases, with 14 bases between them. CDR3 sequence: CASSAWGALTDTQYF. The CDR3 coding sequence is TGTGCCAGCAGCGCCTGGGGAGCCCTCACAGATACGCAGTATTTT.

This chain connects TRBV7-6 to TRBJ2-3, with 7 positions matching TRBD2. Germline trimming cut 2 bases from V and 2 bases from J; bases unmatched to any gene: 7. CDR1 SGHVS and CDR2 FNYEAQ come from the germline V gene. The CDR3 sequence is 16 residues long. The CDR3 region has the DNA TGTGCCAGCAGCTTACTTGCTAGCGGATCCACAGATACGCAGTATTTT. Translating it yields CASSLLASGSTDTQYF.

This chain joins TRBV7-2 and TRBJ2-1, with D possibly matching TRBD2 (5 bases). Per germline, CDR1 SGHTA and CDR2 FQGNSA. CDR3 size: 16 residues. Trimming took 2 bases from V and 1 from J, leaving 12 bases between them. CDR3 DNA sequence: TGTGCCAGCAGCTTATATAGCGTTAGGTCCTACAATGAGCAGTTCTTC. This translates into CASSLYSVRSYNEQFF.

A remark on this clone: Other DNA sequences from this sample encode an identical CDR3 as well. The gene calls are TRBV7-2 and TRBJ2-7; 9 nucleotides agree with TRBD1. The CDR3 is 15 amino acids. Germline V gives CDR1 SGHTA, CDR2 FQGNSA. Trimming cost V 1 base and J 4 bases; bases outside gene matches: 5. The CDR3 sequence is CASSLVPGQGYEQYF. The CDR3 bases are TGTGCCAGCAGCTTAGTTCCGGGACAGGGATACGAGCAGTACTTC.

The rearrangement links TRBV7-3 to TRBJ2-1; D unclear. V lost 1 base and J lost 6, with 7 bases in between. From germline, CDR1 is SGHTA and CDR2 FQGTGA. The CDR3 spans 13 residues. In DNA, the CDR3 is TGTGCCAGCAGCTTAAGAATTGCCAATGAGCAGTTCTTC. Its translation is CASSLRIANEQFF.

This clone was recorded once. The chain joins TRBV6-1 to TRBJ2-2; D perhaps matches TRBD1 (5 bases). The CDR3 is 13 residues long. V dropped 11 bases and J dropped 4 bases, with 14 bases sitting between them. Germline V lookup: CDR1 MNHNS, CDR2 SASEGT. CDR3 loop: CACRPTVTGELFF. CDR3 in DNA: TGTGCCTGCCGACCGACAGTCACCGGGGAGCTGTTTTTT.

V is TRBV18 and J is TRBJ2-5; D is unclear. The V end lost 2 bases, the J end lost 3 bases, and 10 bases lay between the germline ends. Germline V CDR1 and CDR2: KGHSH, LQKENI. The length of the CDR3 is 14 residues. The CDR3 spells CASSPTRPEETQYF. In nucleotides, the CDR3 is TGTGCCAGCTCACCAACTCGGCCAGAAGAGACCCAGTACTTC. Together with reference TRBV18 and TRBJ2-5, the CDR3 gives the full variable domain: NAGVMQNPRHLVRRRGQEARLRCSPMKGHSHVYWYRQLPEEGLKFMVYLQKENIIDESGMPKERFSAEFPKEGPSILRIQQVVRGDSAAYFCASSPTRPEETQYFGPGTRLLVL.

CDR3 bases: TGTGCCAGCTCAGGACGGCAGAACACTGAAGCTTTCTTT. This gives the protein CASSGRQNTEAFF. This chain connects TRBV18 to TRBJ1-1, with unresolved D. The CDR3 has 13 residues. The V end lost 5 bases, the J end lost 1 base, and 8 bases lay between the germline ends. The germline V gene encodes CDR1 KGHSH and CDR2 LQKENI.

The chain uses TRBV18 and TRBJ2-1; 13 nucleotides align to TRBD2. In germline, CDR1 is KGHSH, CDR2 LQKENI. The V gene end was trimmed by 0 bases and the J gene end by 7 bases; junction bases not matched to a gene: 9. The CDR3 has 18 residues. The CDR3 sequence: CASSPPLGLAGVGNEQFF. CDR3 nucleotide sequence: TGTGCCAGCTCACCACCGTTAGGACTAGCGGGAGTTGGAAATGAGCAGTTCTTC.

The DNA of the CDR3 is TGTGCCAGCACCAAAGGGGCGGGACCCTCCTACGAGCAGTACTTC. Encoded protein: CASTKGAGPSYEQYF. The rearrangement joins TRBV9 to TRBJ2-7; D perhaps matches TRBD2 (6 bases). The CDR3 loop spans 15 amino acids. Germline assignment: CDR1 SGDLS and CDR2 YYNGEE. V was pared by 6 bases and J by 0 bases, with 16 bases between.

This sequence joins TRBV27 and TRBJ1-1; D unresolved. CDR1 MNHEY and CDR2 SMNVEV come from the germline V gene (reference sequence). The CDR3 spans 14 residues. V was pared by 6 bases and J by 2 bases, with 13 bases between. The CDR3 sequence: CASRKGHRNTEAFF. CDR3 in DNA: TGTGCCAGCAGGAAAGGGCATCGAAACACTGAAGCTTTCTTT.

The chain uses TRBV25-1 and TRBJ1-5; 8 nucleotides align to TRBD1. The CDR3 has 16 residues. The junction had 7 bases not matched to a gene; V was cut back by 4 bases and J by 2 bases. Germline V gene sequence: CDR1 MGHDK, CDR2 SYGVNS. The CDR3 sequence is CASSGQGFTGNQPQHF. As DNA, the CDR3 is TGTGCCAGCAGTGGACAGGGGTTTACGGGCAATCAGCCCCAGCATTTT.

This rearrangement joins TRBV7-2 to TRBJ2-3; the D gene is possibly TRBD2 (6 bases). This CDR3 comprises 12 residues. The germline CDR1 and CDR2 sequences are SGHTA and FQGNSA. Trimming took off 0 bases at V and 10 bases at J, with 8 bases between the two ends. CDR3 DNA: TGTGCCAGCAGCTTAGCGGCGGGGTCGCAGTATTTT. The encoded protein is CASSLAAGSQYF. Variable domain in full (rest from reference TRBV7-2 and TRBJ2-3): GAGVSQSPSNKVTEKGKDVELRCDPISGHTALYWYRQSLGQGLEFLIYFQGNSAPDKSGLPSDRFSAERTGGSVSTLTIQRTQQEDSAVYLCASSLAAGSQYFGPGTRLTVL.

The sample holds one count of this clone. The rearrangement uses TRBV4-2 and TRBJ1-4; D is undetermined. CDR3 length: 13 residues. Trimming pared 1 base from V and 5 bases from J, leaving 5 bases between. CDR1 is LGHNA and CDR2 is YNFKEQ in the germline V gene. CDR3 sequence (DNA): TGTGCCAGCAGCCAAGTGACGAATGAAAAACTGTTTTTT. It is translated as CASSQVTNEKLFF.